The next 6 T cell receptor beta chains were all read from a single sample in a study of shared clonotypes between healthy human individuals. Repertoires were generated with immunoSEQ multiplex PCR, while TCRdb's copy carries only in-frame clones and drops some. Found here are around 2.1 million clones, roughly 91% of them singletons; the top ten hold roughly 1.7%. Naive CD8 isolation took CD45RO-negative cells positively selected for CCR7 and excluded terminally differentiated effector memory CD45RA+ cells. The sample was naive CD8+ T cells from PBMCs. These receptors were collected from a man aged 18 to 29 in good health. Some clones in this sample may be carry-over from other donors' samples.

Here the CDR3 reads CASSDRAGAVYNEQFF. The CDR3, as DNA: TGTGCCAGCAGTGACAGAGCGGGAGCTGTCTACAATGAGCAGTTCTTC. The rearrangement joins TRBV6-4 to TRBJ2-1, with 8 bases lining up with TRBD2. J lost 3 bases, V lost 2 bases, and 6 bases had no gene match. The CDR3 has 16 amino acids. Germline CDR1 MRHNA, CDR2 SNTAGT.

This chain links TRBV21-1 with TRBJ2-7; the table's TRBD2 call for D was not verified on the DNA. TRBV21-1 counts as a pseudogene. The CDR3 loop spans 18 amino acids. This CDR3 is CASSTYAIGREASYEQYF. For the CDR3, the DNA is TGTGCCAGCAGCACCTACGCGATAGGGCGGGAGGCGTCCTACGAGCAGTACTTC.

V usage is TRBV4-3 and J usage is TRBJ2-3; D gene uncertain. The germline gives CDR1 LGHNA, CDR2 YSLEER. Deletions cut 3 bases from V and 2 bases from J, with 18 bases between. The CDR3 has 17 residues. CDR3: CASSHRVYADITDTQYF. CDR3 sequence (DNA): TGCGCCAGCAGCCACCGCGTATACGCGGATATCACAGATACGCAGTATTTT.

The CDR3 DNA reads as TGTGCCAGCAGTGAAAGGCGGTTCAACGGGAGCACCGGGGAGCTGTTTTTT. Encoded protein: CASSERRFNGSTGELFF. The chain couples TRBV25-1 to TRBJ2-2; possibly TRBD2 for D (6 bases). The V end was cut by 2 bases, the J end by 4 bases, with 17 bases between. This CDR3 contains 17 residues. Per the germline V gene, CDR1 is MGHDK and CDR2 is SYGVNS. The whole variable domain, remainder taken from reference TRBV25-1 and TRBJ2-2, is EADIYQTPRYLVIGTGKKITLECSQTMGHDKMYWYQQDPGMELHLIHYSYGVNSTEKGDLSSESTVSRIRTEHFPLTLESARPSHTSQYLCASSERRFNGSTGELFFGEGSRLTVL.

In nucleotides, the CDR3 is TGTGCCAGCAGCTACGAGCAGTACTTC. Its translation: CASSYEQYF. V and J are TRBV7-9 and TRBJ2-7; D is unclear. With 4 bases removed from V and 5 bases from J, the gap between germline ends came to 0 bases. The length of the CDR3 is 9 residues. Germline V gene sequence: CDR1 SEHNR, CDR2 FQNEAQ (reference sequence).

The rearrangement uses TRBV18 and TRBJ1-4, with D unresolved. Germline lookup yields CDR1 KGHSH and CDR2 LQKENI. The CDR3 loop spans 12 amino acids. The germline V and J ends were trimmed by 0 bases and 8 bases, with 4 bases remaining between them. CDR3 sequence (DNA): TGTGCCAGCTCACCACCGATGGAAAAACTGTTTTTT. Its protein is CASSPPMEKLFF.